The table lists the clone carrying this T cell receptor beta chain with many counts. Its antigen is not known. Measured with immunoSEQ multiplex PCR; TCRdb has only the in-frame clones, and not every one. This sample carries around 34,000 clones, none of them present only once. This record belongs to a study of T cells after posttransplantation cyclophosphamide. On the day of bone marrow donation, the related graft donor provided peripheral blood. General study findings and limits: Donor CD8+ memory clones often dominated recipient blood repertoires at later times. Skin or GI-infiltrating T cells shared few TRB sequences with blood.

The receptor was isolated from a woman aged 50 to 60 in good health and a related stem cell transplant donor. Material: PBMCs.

The CDR3: CASSVDGGREETQYF. DNA of the CDR3: TGTGCCAGCAGCGTAGATGGCGGGAGGGAAGAGACCCAGTACTTC. This chain joins TRBV9 and TRBJ2-5, with 9 bases identical to TRBD2. Germline assignment: CDR1 SGDLS and CDR2 YYNGEE. The CDR3 covers 15 residues. J lost 3 bases, V lost 0 bases, and 3 bases had no gene match.